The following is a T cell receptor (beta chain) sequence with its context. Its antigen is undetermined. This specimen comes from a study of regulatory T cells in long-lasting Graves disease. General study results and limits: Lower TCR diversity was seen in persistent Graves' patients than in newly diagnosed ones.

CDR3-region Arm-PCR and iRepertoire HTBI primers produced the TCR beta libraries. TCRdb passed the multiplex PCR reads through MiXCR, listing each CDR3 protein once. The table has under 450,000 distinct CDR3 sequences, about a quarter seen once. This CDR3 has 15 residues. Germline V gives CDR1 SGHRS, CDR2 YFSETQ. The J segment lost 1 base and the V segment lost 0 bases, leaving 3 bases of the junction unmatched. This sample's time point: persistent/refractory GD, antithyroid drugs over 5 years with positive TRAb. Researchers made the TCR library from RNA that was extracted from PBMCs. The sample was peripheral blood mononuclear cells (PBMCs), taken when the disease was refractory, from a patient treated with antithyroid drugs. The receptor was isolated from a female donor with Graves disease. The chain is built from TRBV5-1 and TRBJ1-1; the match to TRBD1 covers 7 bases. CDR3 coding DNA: TGCGCCAGCAGCTTGGCCGGACAGGAGAACACTGAAGCTTTCTTT. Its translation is CASSLAGQENTEAFF.